The TCR beta chain under discussion was sequenced for a study of T cell responses to AZD1222 COVID-19 vaccine. Study background: Second-dose timings of about 4 or about 12 weeks were pooled. Study observations and caveats: Following two doses of AZD1222, Spike-specific TCR breadth and depth rose. Reportedly, nearly half the spike-specific TCRs target unmutated variant regions. Repertoire sampling occurred only after the peak T cell response.

Trimming cost V 2 bases and J 2 bases; bases outside gene matches: 5. The CDR3 is 16 amino acids. The germline CDR1 and CDR2 sequences are SEHNR and FQNEAQ (reference sequence). A remark on this clone: Its antigen is currently unknown.

Method: immunoSEQ multiplex PCR; TCRdb's copy keeps in-frame clones and lacks some. The repertoire holds some 130,000 clones, with 90% to 95% as singletons. The chain carries TRBV7-9 and TRBJ2-1; TRBD2 agrees at 8 bases. Specimen: peripheral blood, collected on day 0 of AZD1222 vaccination. The receptor was isolated from an adult in good health. The chain's CDR3 is CASSLSGSGTYNEQFF. The CDR3 DNA follows: TGTGCCAGCAGCTTATCTGGTAGCGGGACCTACAATGAGCAGTTCTTC. The full variable domain, in which reference TRBV7-9 and TRBJ2-1 provide the parts outside the CDR3, is DTGVSQNPRHKITKRGQNVTFRCDPISEHNRLYWYRQTLGQGPEFLTYFQNEAQLEKSRLLSDRFSAERPKGSFSTLEIQRTEQGDSAMYLCASSLSGSGTYNEQFFGPGTRLTVL.